This T cell receptor beta chain was recovered during a study of CD4 T cell repertoires in COVID-19. Study-wide context: After nine to ten days of IL-2 expansion, CFSE-low cells were relabeled and restimulated with other coronavirus spikes. Overall study findings and caveats: Between roughly 6 and 26% of SARS-CoV-2 clonotypes also appeared in SARS-CoV and/or HKU1 spike cultures. Suggested intraclonal diversification: top SARS-CoV-2-reactive clonotypes appeared in two or three memory subsets.

These memory T cells were uncultured and sequenced directly after ex vivo isolation. This clone was counted once. Antigen unknown. Profiled with immunoSEQ multiplex PCR; TCRdb holds only in-frame clones, not every one. The sample lists about 24,000 clones, 93% occurring once. The CDR3 is 14 residues long. Trimming removed 5 bases from V and 5 bases from J; junction bases left unmatched: 8. Germline V gene lookup returns CDR1 LGHNT and CDR2 FRNRAP. The sequence was collected from a human donor who had COVID-19. This sequence joins TRBV12-5 and TRBJ2-5; 7 bases align to TRBD2. This specimen consisted of circulating follicular helper CD4+ T cells (cTfh) from blood, obtained before the COVID-19 pandemic. The CDR3 region has the DNA TGTGCTAGTGGTCCCCCCGACGGGGGGGAGACCCAGTACTTC. It is translated as CASGPPDGGETQYF.